The clone carrying this T cell receptor (beta chain) was seen a handful of times. With 2 bases removed from V and 6 bases from J, the gap between germline ends came to 12 bases. Per the germline V gene, CDR1 is SGHTA and CDR2 is FQGNSA. The CDR3 is 14 amino acids. Primed by a sample-barcoded 5' primer and a J-beta primer mix, a second PCR proceeded for about 7 to 12 cycles. TCRdb independently ran MiXCR on the 5' RACE reads; one entry per CDR3 protein. The profile covers 750,000 or so distinct CDR3 sequences, with more than 20% appearing a single time and more than 8.5% taken by the ten largest. The data were taken from a study of blood T cells in healthy people across ages. The same data also went into a second study, on T cells of mothers and their children.

Sequenced: blood. This clonotype was obtained from a boy aged 5-17 years in good health. The J gene is TRBJ2-3, the V gene TRBV7-2; D gene ambiguous. The chain's CDR3 is CASSLFSLRDTQYF. The CDR3 DNA reads TGTGCCAGCAGCTTATTCTCCCTCAGGGATACGCAGTATTTT.